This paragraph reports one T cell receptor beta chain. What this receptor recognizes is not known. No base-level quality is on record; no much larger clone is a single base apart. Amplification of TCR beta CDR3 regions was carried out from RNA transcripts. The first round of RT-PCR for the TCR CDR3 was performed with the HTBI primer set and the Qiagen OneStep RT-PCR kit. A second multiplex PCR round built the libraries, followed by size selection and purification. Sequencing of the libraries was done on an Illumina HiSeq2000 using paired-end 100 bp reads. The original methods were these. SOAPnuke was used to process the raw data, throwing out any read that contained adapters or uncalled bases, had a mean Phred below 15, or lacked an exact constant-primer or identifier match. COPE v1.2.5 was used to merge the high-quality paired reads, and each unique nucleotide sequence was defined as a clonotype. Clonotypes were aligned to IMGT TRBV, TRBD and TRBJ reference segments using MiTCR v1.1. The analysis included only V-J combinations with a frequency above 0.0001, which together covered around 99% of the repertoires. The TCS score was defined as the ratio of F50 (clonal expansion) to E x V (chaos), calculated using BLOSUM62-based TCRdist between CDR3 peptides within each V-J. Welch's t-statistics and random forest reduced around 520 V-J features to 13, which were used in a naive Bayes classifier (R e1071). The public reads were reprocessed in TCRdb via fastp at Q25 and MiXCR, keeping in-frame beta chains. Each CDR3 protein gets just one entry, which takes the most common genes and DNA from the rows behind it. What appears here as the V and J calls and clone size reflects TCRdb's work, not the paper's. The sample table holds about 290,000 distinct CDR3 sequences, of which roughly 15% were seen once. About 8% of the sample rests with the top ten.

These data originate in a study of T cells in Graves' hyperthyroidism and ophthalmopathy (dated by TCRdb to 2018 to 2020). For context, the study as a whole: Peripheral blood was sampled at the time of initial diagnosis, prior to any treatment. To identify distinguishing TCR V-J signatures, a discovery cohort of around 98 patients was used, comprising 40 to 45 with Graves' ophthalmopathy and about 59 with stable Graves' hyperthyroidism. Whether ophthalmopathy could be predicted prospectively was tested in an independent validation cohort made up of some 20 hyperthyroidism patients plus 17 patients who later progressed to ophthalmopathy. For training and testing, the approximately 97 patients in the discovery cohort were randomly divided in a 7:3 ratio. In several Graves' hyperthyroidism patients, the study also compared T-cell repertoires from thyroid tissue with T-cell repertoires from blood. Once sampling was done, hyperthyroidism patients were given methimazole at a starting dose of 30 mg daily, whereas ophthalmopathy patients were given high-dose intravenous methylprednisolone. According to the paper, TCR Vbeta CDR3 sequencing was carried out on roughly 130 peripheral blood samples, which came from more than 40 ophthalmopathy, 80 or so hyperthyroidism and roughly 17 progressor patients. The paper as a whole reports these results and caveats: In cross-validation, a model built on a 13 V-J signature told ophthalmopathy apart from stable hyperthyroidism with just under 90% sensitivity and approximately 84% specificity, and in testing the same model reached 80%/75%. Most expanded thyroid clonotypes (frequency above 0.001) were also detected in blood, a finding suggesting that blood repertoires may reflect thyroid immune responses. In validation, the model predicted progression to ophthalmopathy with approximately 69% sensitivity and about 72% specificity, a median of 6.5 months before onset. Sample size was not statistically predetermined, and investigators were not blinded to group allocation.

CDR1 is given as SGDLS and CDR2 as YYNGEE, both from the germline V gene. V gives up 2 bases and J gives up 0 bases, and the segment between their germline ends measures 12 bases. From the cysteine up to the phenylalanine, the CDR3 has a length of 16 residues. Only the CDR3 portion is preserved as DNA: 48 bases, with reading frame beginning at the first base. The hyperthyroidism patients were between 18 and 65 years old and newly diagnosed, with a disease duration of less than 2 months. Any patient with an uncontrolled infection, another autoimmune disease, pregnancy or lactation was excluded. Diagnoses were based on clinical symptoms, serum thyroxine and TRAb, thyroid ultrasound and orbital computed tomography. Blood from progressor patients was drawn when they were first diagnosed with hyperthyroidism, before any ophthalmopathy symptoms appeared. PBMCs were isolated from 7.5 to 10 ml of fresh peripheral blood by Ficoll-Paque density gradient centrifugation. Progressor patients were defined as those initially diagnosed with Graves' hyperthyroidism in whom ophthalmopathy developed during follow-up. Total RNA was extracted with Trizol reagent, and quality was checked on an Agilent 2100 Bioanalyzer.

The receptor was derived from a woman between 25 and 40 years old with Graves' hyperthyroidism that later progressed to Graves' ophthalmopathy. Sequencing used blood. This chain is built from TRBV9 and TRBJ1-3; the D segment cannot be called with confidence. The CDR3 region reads CASSVGQPYSGNTIYF. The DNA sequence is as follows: TGTGCCAGCAGCGTTGGTCAGCCGTACTCTGGAAACACCATATATTTT.